These 27 T cell receptor beta chains were all obtained from the same sample, sequenced in a study of blood T cells in healthy people across ages. With a J-beta primer mix and a sample-barcoded 5' primer, a second PCR ran roughly 7 to 11 cycles. TCRdb independently ran MiXCR on the 5' RACE reads; one entry per CDR3 protein. Among some 760,000 distinct CDR3 sequences, roughly 25% were seen once, and the ten largest hold roughly 3.5%. These records were also assigned to another study, of T cells of mothers and their children.

Material for sequencing was blood. The receptors shown here come from a boy under 18 in good health.

The CDR3 nucleotides are TGCGCCAGCAGCCAAGGGGAGACCGGAACTAATGAAAAACTGTTTTTT. This encodes CASSQGETGTNEKLFF. This sequence joins TRBV4-3 and TRBJ1-4; D unresolved. V gave up 1 base and J gave up 1 base, with 10 bases separating them. This CDR3 comprises 16 residues. Looked up from germline, CDR1 is LGHNA and CDR2 is YSLEER.

This clonotype was detected only a few times. V usage is TRBV7-9 and J usage is TRBJ2-7, with D tentatively TRBD2 (5 bases). Germline assignment: CDR1 SEHNR and CDR2 FQNEAQ (reference sequence). The CDR3 spans 15 residues. V was clipped by 5 bases and J by 0 bases, with 14 bases between them. CDR3 loop: CASSTLALSSYEQYF. Written as DNA, the CDR3 is TGTGCCAGCAGCACTCTAGCCCTAAGCTCCTACGAGCAGTACTTC.

This clonotype turned up a few times. The CDR3 does not close with the conserved phenylalanine or tryptophan, likely indicating a read error. This chain joins TRBV24-1 and TRBJ2-1; 10 nucleotides match TRBD1. The CDR3 is 16 amino acids. The ends lost 4 bases at V and 8 bases at J; junction bases unmatched: 10. Germline assignment: CDR1 KGHDR and CDR2 SFDVKD. CDR3 amino acids: CATSDYTGTGDHEQFL. CDR3 nucleotides: TGTGCCACCAGTGACTATACCGGGACAGGGGACCATGAGCAGTTCCTC.

This clonotype has more than one count but fewer than ten. The rearrangement joins TRBV14 to TRBJ2-2; 9 nucleotides agree with TRBD2. Losses at the gene ends were 0 bases for V and 5 bases for J; bases not matched to a gene: 4. Germline-derived CDR1 and CDR2 are SGHDN and FVKESK. The CDR3 covers 16 residues. The CDR3 is CASSQELAGVTGELFF. The CDR3 nucleotides are TGTGCCAGCAGCCAAGAGTTAGCGGGAGTAACCGGGGAGCTGTTTTTT.

The table lists this clonotype with a few counts. This chain connects TRBV7-2 to TRBJ1-6, with 7 positions matching TRBD1. Germline CDR1 and CDR2: SGHTA and FQGNSA. V was clipped by 2 bases and J by 7 bases; unmatched bases: 5. This CDR3 comprises 15 residues. Here the CDR3 reads CASSLRGQTNSPLHF. CDR3 sequence (DNA): TGTGCCAGCAGCTTAAGGGGACAGACGAATTCACCCCTCCACTTT.

This clonotype turned up a few times. The chain joins TRBV6-2 or TRBV6-3 to TRBJ2-5; 10 bases align to TRBD1. The tail of the sequence fits TRBJ2-7 better, so the J call may be wrong. Germline-derived CDR1 and CDR2 are MNHEY and SVGEGT. The CDR3 runs to 13 residues. The chain's CDR3 is CASSFGTGAEQYF. CDR3 bases: TGTGCCAGCAGTTTTGGGACAGGGGCCGAGCAGTACTTC.

The rearrangement uses TRBV7-2 and TRBJ2-1; 9 bases are a match to TRBD2. This CDR3 has 17 amino acids. The trim removed 3 bases at V and 6 bases at J, leaving 12 bases unmatched. CDR1 SGHTA and CDR2 FQGNSA come from the germline V gene. CDR3 in DNA: TGTGCCAGCAGCTTCCCTTACGGGGCGGGAGGGGTCAATGAGCAGTTCTTC. Translating it yields CASSFPYGAGGVNEQFF. The variable domain in full, with the rest retrieved from reference TRBV7-2 and TRBJ2-1, is GAGVSQSPSNKVTEKGKDVELRCDPISGHTALYWYRQSLGQGLEFLIYFQGNSAPDKSGLPSDRFSAERTGGSVSTLTIQRTQQEDSAVYLCASSFPYGAGGVNEQFFGPGTRLTVL.

This clonotype was seen only a few times. V gene TRBV4-3 combines with J gene TRBJ2-7; a possible D gene is TRBD1 (6 bases). Per the germline V gene, CDR1 is LGHNA and CDR2 is YSLEER. V was shortened by 0 bases and J by 0 bases, with 9 bases between the two germline ends. The CDR3 loop spans 15 amino acids. In nucleotides, the CDR3 is TGCGCCAGCAGCCAAGATCCAGGGGTCTCCTACGAGCAGTACTTC. It codes for CASSQDPGVSYEQYF.

This clonotype has just a few counts. The gene calls are TRBV6-5 and TRBJ1-1; 9 nucleotides align to TRBD1. The CDR3 has 14 amino acids. After removal of 11 bases from V and 0 bases from J, the junction contained 7 bases not matched to a gene. CDR1 MNHEY and CDR2 SVGAGI come from the germline V gene. The CDR3: CACRTGALNTEAFF. CDR3 in DNA: TGTGCCTGCCGGACAGGGGCTTTGAACACTGAAGCTTTCTTT.

This clonotype has only a few counts. The V gene is TRBV29-1, the J gene TRBJ1-2; TRBD1 matches at 8 bases. The V gene end was trimmed by 7 bases and the J gene end by 7 bases; junction bases not matched to a gene: 11. The germline V gene encodes CDR1 SQVTM and CDR2 ANQGSEA. CDR3 length: 13 amino acids. The CDR3 region has the DNA TGCAGCGCCTATCCAGGACAGGGTGGTGGCTACACCTTC. Translation gives CSAYPGQGGGYTF. The whole variable domain, remainder taken from reference TRBV29-1 and TRBJ1-2, is SAVISQKPSRDICQRGTSLTIQCQVDSQVTMMFWYRQQPGQSLTLIATANQGSEATYESGFVIDKFPISRPNLTFSTLTVSNMSPEDSSIYLCSAYPGQGGGYTFGSGTRLTVV.

This clonotype was recorded at least ten times. The V gene is TRBV20-1, the J gene TRBJ2-5, with D tentatively TRBD2 (7 bases). The CDR3 loop spans 14 amino acids. Trimming removed 0 bases from V and 4 bases from J, with 12 bases in between. Per the germline V gene, CDR1 is DFQATT and CDR2 is SNEGSKA (reference sequence). For the CDR3, the DNA is TGCAGTGCTAGAGATACGGGGGGCCGAGAGACCCAGTACTTC. The encoded protein is CSARDTGGRETQYF.

The chain is built from TRBV7-2 and TRBJ2-6, with no clear D. The CDR3 runs to 14 residues. CDR1 and CDR2 (germline): SGHTA, FQGNSA. V lost 6 bases and J 0 bases, leaving 6 bases between the germline ends. The CDR3 coding sequence is TGTGCCAGCAGACAGAACTCTGGGGCCAACGTCCTGACTTTC. Translating it yields CASRQNSGANVLTF. The entire variable domain, with the rest obtained from reference TRBV7-2 and TRBJ2-6, is as follows: GAGVSQSPSNKVTEKGKDVELRCDPISGHTALYWYRQSLGQGLEFLIYFQGNSAPDKSGLPSDRFSAERTGGSVSTLTIQRTQQEDSAVYLCASRQNSGANVLTFGAGSRLTVL.

The CDR3 region is CACRDNQETQYF. DNA of the CDR3: TGTGCCTGTCGGGACAACCAAGAGACCCAGTACTTC. The V and J genes are TRBV2 and TRBJ2-5, with D possibly being TRBD1 (6 bases). Trimming took off 11 bases at V and 0 bases at J, with 10 bases between the two ends. Germline CDR1 reads SNHLY; CDR2 reads FYNNEI. This CDR3 has 12 residues.

The chain joins TRBV9 to TRBJ2-1; tentatively, D is TRBD2 (6 bases). The DNA end is a closer match to TRBJ2-5, so the J assignment may be wrong. In germline, CDR1 is SGDLS, CDR2 YYNGEE. This CDR3 is 14 amino acids long. The CDR3, as DNA: TGTGCCAGCAGCGGATTGGGACTGTCGGAGACCCAGTACTTC. Encoded protein: CASSGLGLSETQYF.

This clonotype was detected a few times. The CDR3 loop is CSARENRGQGTPQHF. CDR3 nucleotide sequence: TGCAGTGCTAGAGAGAACAGGGGCCAAGGTACACCCCAGCATTTT. This chain joins TRBV20-1 and TRBJ1-5, with 7 bases fitting TRBD1. Germline values: CDR1 DFQATT, CDR2 SNEGSKA (reference sequence). The CDR3 covers 15 residues. The J segment lost 10 bases and the V segment lost 0 bases, leaving 12 bases of the junction unmatched.

The rearrangement uses TRBV6-5 and TRBJ1-6; unclear D gene. Germline CDR1 reads MNHEY; CDR2 reads SVGAGI. This CDR3 is 12 amino acids long. Trimming pared 8 bases from V and 7 bases from J, leaving 9 bases between. The CDR3 here is CASGRENSPLHF. The CDR3 DNA sequence: TGTGCCAGCGGCCGGGAAAATTCACCCCTCCACTTT.

The CDR3 loop is CSARPLAGGSSYNEQFF. In nucleotides, the CDR3 is TGCAGTGCTAGACCACTAGCGGGAGGAAGCTCCTACAATGAGCAGTTCTTC. The gene calls are TRBV20-1 and TRBJ2-1, with 12 bases fitting TRBD2. The trim removed 2 bases at V and 0 bases at J, leaving 5 bases unmatched. Germline V gene data show CDR1 as DFQATT and CDR2 as SNEGSKA (reference sequence). CDR3 length: 17 residues.

This clonotype has more than one count but fewer than ten. The chain has TRBV20-1 and TRBJ2-1, with 7 bases fitting TRBD2. The trim removed 4 bases at V and 0 bases at J, leaving 6 bases unmatched. Germline assignment: CDR1 DFQATT and CDR2 SNEGSKA (reference sequence). The CDR3 runs to 15 residues. The CDR3 region has the DNA TGCAGTGCTACGACTAGCTCGGGCTCCTACAATGAGCAGTTCTTC. Translating it yields CSATTSSGSYNEQFF.

Worth noting for this clonotype: It may be a read error: a sequence one base away is much more abundant. The CDR3 loop reads CASSDGLPQYF. CDR3 nucleotide sequence: TGTGCCAGCAGTGACGGACTCCCTCAGTACTTC. V is TRBV6-2 or TRBV6-3 and J is TRBJ2-4, with D perhaps TRBD2 (5 bases). CDR1 MNHEY and CDR2 SVGEGT come from the germline V gene. The CDR3 covers 11 residues. V lost 5 bases and J lost 12, with 11 bases in between.

This chain joins TRBV20-1 and TRBJ1-1; 8 bases fit TRBD1. Germline lookup yields CDR1 DFQATT and CDR2 SNEGSKA (reference sequence). This CDR3 comprises 16 residues. V gave up 5 bases and J gave up 1 base; unmatched junction bases: 12. The CDR3 reads CSAHRSAGGPNTEAFF. The CDR3, as DNA: TGCAGTGCTCACCGATCGGCAGGGGGCCCGAACACTGAAGCTTTCTTT.

Only a few counts were recorded for this clonotype. This chain connects TRBV11-2 to TRBJ2-5; 7 positions match TRBD2. CDR1 is SGHAT and CDR2 is FQNNGV in the germline V gene. After removal of 3 bases from V and 1 base from J, the junction contained 2 bases not matched to a gene. This CDR3 is 14 amino acids long. CDR3 nucleotide sequence: TGTGCCAGCAGCTTGACTAGCCTCCAAGAGACCCAGTACTTC. This codes for CASSLTSLQETQYF.

This chain joins TRBV28 and TRBJ2-5; weak D call: TRBD1 (7 bases). From germline, CDR1 is MDHEN and CDR2 SYDVKM. The V gene lost 7 bases and the J gene lost 5 bases, with 26 bases spanning the gap. CDR3 length: 17 residues. DNA for the CDR3: TGTGCCAGCACCACGGGCGGGGTGGCAGGGGGGAGGGAGACCCAGTACTTC. Translation: CASTTGGVAGGRETQYF.

This chain connects TRBV5-1 to TRBJ2-5, with D possibly TRBD2 on 5 matching bases. V was cut by 0 bases and J by 1 base, with 16 bases left in between. The CDR3 is 17 amino acids. Germline V gene lookup returns CDR1 SGHRS and CDR2 YFSETQ. CDR3 loop: CASSLAAGGRVQETQYF. In DNA, the CDR3 is TGCGCCAGCAGCTTGGCCGCGGGCGGCCGGGTCCAAGAGACCCAGTACTTC.

The chain couples TRBV20-1 to TRBJ2-3, with D uncertain. V was trimmed by 4 bases and J by 9 bases, leaving 17 bases between them. This CDR3 contains 13 residues. The germline gives CDR1 DFQATT, CDR2 SNEGSKA (reference sequence). CDR3 DNA: TGCAGTGCTACCGGGCCCCGAGGTTTAACGCAGTATTTT. The encoded protein is CSATGPRGLTQYF.

This chain joins TRBV20-1 and TRBJ2-5; 7 bases line up with TRBD2. The J call may be wrong; the DNA end is better matched by TRBJ2-7. The CDR3 is made up of 13 amino acids. The germline V gene encodes CDR1 DFQATT and CDR2 SNEGSKA (reference sequence). CDR3 nucleotide sequence: TGCAGTGCTAGGCGTAGCGGGCTCTACGAGCAGTACTTC. Translating gives CSARRSGLYEQYF.

The J gene is TRBJ2-7, the V gene TRBV3-1, with D possibly matching TRBD1 (6 bases). Germline V gene sequence: CDR1 LGHDT, CDR2 YNNKEL (reference sequence). The CDR3 runs 16 residues. V was trimmed by 3 bases and J by 1 base, leaving 16 bases between them. CDR3 sequence: CASSQKVQGASYEQYF. The CDR3 nucleotides are TGTGCCAGCAGCCAGAAGGTACAGGGCGCGTCCTACGAGCAGTACTTC.

The rearrangement joins TRBV7-9 to TRBJ2-5; D gene uncertain. V was clipped by 7 bases and J by 5 bases, with 23 bases between them. Germline V gene data show CDR1 as SEHNR and CDR2 as FQNEAQ (reference sequence). The length of the CDR3 is 16 residues. The CDR3 protein is CASTLPGLNLGETQYF. In DNA, the CDR3 is TGTGCCAGCACGCTCCCCGGCTTAAACCTTGGGGAGACCCAGTACTTC.